Below are 32 T cell receptor beta chains sequenced from a single sample in a study of CD8 T cells in Susac syndrome. Reverse transcription of about 0.5 to 1 ug RNA was carried out with random hexamers. TCRdb reanalysed the immunoSEQ multiplex PCR reads using MiXCR and keeps one entry per CDR3 protein. The profile shows more than 65,000 distinct CDR3 sequences, 85% to 95% of them singletons. Sequencing was carried out using CD8+ T cells from PBMCs. Source of these receptors: a human donor with Susac syndrome.

The chain recombines TRBV13 with TRBJ2-5; D is uncertain. V lost 2 bases and J lost 7, with 11 bases in between. The length of the CDR3 is 13 residues. Looked up from germline, CDR1 is PRHDT and CDR2 is FYEKMQ (reference sequence). The CDR3 is CASSLQLDGTQYF. The CDR3 DNA reads as TGTGCCAGCAGCTTACAACTGGACGGGACCCAGTACTTC.

The chain combines TRBV19 with TRBJ1-2; D is unclear. Germline lookup yields CDR1 LNHDA and CDR2 SQIVND (reference sequence). Trimming removed 4 bases at V and 8 bases at J, with 11 bases between. The CDR3 has 12 residues. The CDR3 is CASSSPSSGYTF. The CDR3 DNA sequence: TGTGCCAGTAGTAGCCCCAGTAGCGGCTACACCTTC.

This chain uses TRBV28 with TRBJ2-1; 8 bases are a match to TRBD2. Germline V gene lookup returns CDR1 MDHEN and CDR2 SYDVKM. The V segment lost 1 base and the J segment 7 bases; nucleotides outside the gene matches: 6. CDR3 size: 15 residues. CDR3 sequence (DNA): TGTGCCAGCAGTTTATATTCGGGAGGGATAAATGAGCAGTTCTTC. This translates into CASSLYSGGINEQFF.

The chain uses TRBV4-2 and TRBJ1-2; D call uncertain. V dropped 0 bases and J dropped 4 bases, with 9 bases sitting between them. Germline CDR1 reads LGHNA; CDR2 reads YNFKEQ. The CDR3 is made up of 14 amino acids. The CDR3: CASSQDANSYGYTF. CDR3 nucleotides: TGTGCCAGCAGCCAAGATGCCAACTCCTATGGCTACACCTTC.

The chain links TRBV5-6 to TRBJ2-2; the D gene is possibly TRBD2 (6 bases). CDR1 and CDR2 from the germline V gene are SGHDT and YYEEEE. Trimming cost V 4 bases and J 1 base, with 11 bases left between them. This CDR3 spans 15 amino acids. This chain's CDR3 is CASSSSGLNTGELFF. The CDR3 DNA reads as TGTGCCAGCAGCAGTAGCGGTTTGAACACCGGGGAGCTGTTTTTT.

This sequence joins TRBV3-1 and TRBJ2-1, with 8 nucleotides matching TRBD2. Trimming removed 4 bases from V and 2 bases from J; junction bases left unmatched: 4. CDR3 length: 15 amino acids. Germline CDR1 LGHDT, CDR2 YNNKEL (reference sequence). In nucleotides, the CDR3 is TGTGCCAGCAGCCTACTAGCGGACCCCTACAATGAGCAGTTCTTC. Its protein product is CASSLLADPYNEQFF.

The gene calls are TRBV6-2 or TRBV6-3 and TRBJ2-7; the D gene is possibly TRBD1 (5 bases). Germline V gene lookup returns CDR1 MNHEY and CDR2 SVGEGT. V shed 10 bases and J shed 2 bases, with 9 bases lying between them. The length of the CDR3 is 11 residues. The CDR3 spells CATTDTYEQYF. Here the CDR3 DNA reads TGTGCCACAACGGACACCTACGAGCAGTACTTC.

The genes are TRBV4-1 and TRBJ1-2; D remains ambiguous. V was trimmed by 4 bases and J by 1 base, leaving 7 bases between them. CDR3 length: 13 residues. Germline V CDR1 and CDR2: MGHRA, YSYEKL. The CDR3 coding sequence is TGCGCCAGCAGCCCGGGAGTTAACTATGGCTACACCTTC. Amino acids: CASSPGVNYGYTF.

The chain combines TRBV5-6 with TRBJ2-1; 9 nucleotides align to TRBD2. The CDR3 extends over 15 amino acids. The V gene's germline CDR1 is SGHDT and CDR2 YYEEEE. Trimming cost V 2 bases and J 5 bases; bases outside gene matches: 5. CDR3 amino acids: CASSFLAGPNNEQFF. The CDR3 DNA is TGTGCCAGCAGCTTCCTAGCGGGACCTAACAATGAGCAGTTCTTC. The whole variable domain, remainder taken from reference TRBV5-6 and TRBJ2-1, is DAGVTQSPTHLIKTRGQQVTLRCSPKSGHDTVSWYQQALGQGPQFIFQYYEEEERQRGNFPDRFSGHQFPNYSSELNVNALLLGDSALYLCASSFLAGPNNEQFFGPGTRLTVL.

This chain links TRBV5-4 with TRBJ2-5, with D perhaps TRBD2 (6 bases). Trimming removed 0 bases at V and 6 bases at J, with 18 bases between. Germline V lookup: CDR1 SGHNT, CDR2 YYREEE (reference sequence). The CDR3 is 16 residues long. CDR3 DNA: TGTGCCAGCAGCTTGGAAGTGGGGGGAGCTATAAAGACCCAGTACTTC. It yields the protein CASSLEVGGAIKTQYF.

The V and J genes are TRBV7-6 and TRBJ2-7, with 8 bases lining up with TRBD2. The CDR3 has 14 amino acids. V lost 5 bases to trimming and J lost 4 bases; unmatched junction nucleotides: 7. Looked up from germline, CDR1 is SGHVS and CDR2 is FNYEAQ. This CDR3 reads CASSQTSEGYEQYF. Here the CDR3 DNA reads TGTGCCAGCAGCCAGACTAGCGAAGGTTACGAGCAGTACTTC.

The rearrangement links TRBV29-1 to TRBJ1-1, with D possibly TRBD1 on 6 matching bases. Germline CDR1 reads SQVTM; CDR2 reads ANQGSEA. The length of the CDR3 is 12 residues. The V and J ends lost 7 bases and 6 bases respectively, with 15 bases between them. As DNA, the CDR3 is TGCAGCGCTATCGTCGGGGGCCCTGAAGCTTTCTTT. Translated: CSAIVGGPEAFF.

V and J are TRBV20-1 and TRBJ2-4; D is possibly TRBD2 (5 bases). The CDR3 is made up of 11 amino acids. Germline V gene data show CDR1 as DFQATT and CDR2 as SNEGSKA (reference sequence). The CDR3 sequence: CSPGMGNIQYF. DNA of the CDR3: TGCAGCCCGGGAATGGGGAACATTCAGTACTTC.

The genes are TRBV3-1 and TRBJ2-4; D not resolved. Germline V lookup: CDR1 LGHDT, CDR2 YNNKEL (reference sequence). Trimming took 1 base from V and 6 from J, leaving 4 bases between them. The CDR3 extends over 12 amino acids. CDR3 sequence reads: CASSQGSNIQYF. For the CDR3, the DNA is TGTGCCAGCAGCCAAGGGTCAAACATTCAGTACTTC.

This clonotype occurred a few times. The chain combines TRBV12-3 or TRBV12-4 with TRBJ1-5, with D hard to call. V was pared by 5 bases and J by 1 base, with 6 bases between. This CDR3 contains 13 residues. The CDR3 loop is CASSGDSNQPQHF. CDR3 bases: TGTGCCAGCAGTGGCGACAGCAATCAGCCCCAGCATTTT.

The chain links TRBV24-1 to TRBJ2-2, with no clear D. This CDR3 comprises 11 residues. V gave up 4 bases and J gave up 5 bases, with 1 base separating them. From germline, CDR1 is KGHDR and CDR2 SFDVKD. In nucleotides, the CDR3 is TGTGCCACCAGTGAAACCGGGGAGCTGTTTTTT. This codes for CATSETGELFF.

This chain uses TRBV9 with TRBJ2-1, with TRBD1 identical over 10 bases. The germline gives CDR1 SGDLS, CDR2 YYNGEE. The CDR3 has 17 residues. The V gene end was trimmed by 0 bases and the J gene end by 2 bases; junction bases not matched to a gene: 5. CDR3 sequence: CASSVEPGTGAYNEQFF. In DNA, the CDR3 is TGTGCCAGCAGCGTAGAACCCGGGACAGGGGCCTACAATGAGCAGTTCTTC.

This rearrangement joins TRBV9 to TRBJ2-3; TRBD2 agrees at 12 bases. The V gene end was trimmed by 3 bases and the J gene end by 4 bases; junction bases not matched to a gene: 6. This CDR3 region has 16 residues. From germline, CDR1 is SGDLS and CDR2 YYNGEE. CDR3 residues: CASSARLAGVPDTQYF. The CDR3 DNA sequence: TGTGCCAGCAGCGCCAGACTAGCGGGAGTCCCAGATACGCAGTATTTT.

This clonotype was seen just once. This sequence joins TRBV20-1 and TRBJ2-7; 10 nucleotides align to TRBD1. J gave up 5 bases and V 3 bases, and 10 bases lay outside the gene matches. The CDR3 consists of 15 residues. Germline CDR1 reads DFQATT; CDR2 reads SNEGSKA (reference sequence). DNA of the CDR3: TGCAGTGCTAGGGAAAGACAGGGGGCGCAGAACGAGCAGTACTTC. This translates into CSARERQGAQNEQYF.

This clonotype was counted only a few times. V is TRBV6-1 and J is TRBJ2-1; TRBD1 might be the D (5 bases). CDR1 MNHNS and CDR2 SASEGT come from the germline V gene. The CDR3 length is 14 residues. The V end lost 10 bases, the J end lost 4 bases, and 17 bases lay between the germline ends. In DNA, the CDR3 is TGTGCCATCGAAGACAGCGAAGGGTACAATGAGCAGTTCTTC. Residues: CAIEDSEGYNEQFF.

The chain is built from TRBV7-9 and TRBJ2-7; 10 bases are a match to TRBD1. The CDR3 runs to 16 residues. Losses at the gene ends were 6 bases for V and 5 bases for J; bases not matched to a gene: 13. Germline V gives CDR1 SEHNR, CDR2 FQNEAQ (reference sequence). CDR3: CASSQPLDRGSHEQYF. The CDR3 DNA is TGTGCCAGCAGTCAGCCATTGGACAGGGGGTCCCACGAGCAGTACTTC.

The chain uses TRBV27 and TRBJ2-7; no clear D gene. Germline CDR1 reads MNHEY; CDR2 reads SMNVEV (reference sequence). The CDR3 is 15 amino acids. V gave up 5 bases and J gave up 2 bases, with 16 bases separating them. CDR3 nucleotide sequence: TGTGCCAGCAGTCACGGACCAGACCCCACCTACGAGCAGTACTTC. As protein: CASSHGPDPTYEQYF.

V is TRBV7-3 and J is TRBJ1-5; the D is unclear. From germline, CDR1 is SGHTA and CDR2 FQGTGA. The CDR3 contains 11 residues. V was shortened by 8 bases and J by 7 bases, with 9 bases between the two germline ends. CDR3 sequence reads: CASDWGQPQHF. CDR3 nucleotides: TGTGCCAGCGACTGGGGACAGCCCCAGCATTTT.

This chain joins TRBV29-1 and TRBJ2-1; 13 nucleotides align to TRBD2. The V gene end was trimmed by 3 bases and the J gene end by 5 bases; junction bases not matched to a gene: 19. The CDR3 is 20 residues long. In germline, CDR1 is SQVTM, CDR2 ANQGSEA. CDR3 sequence reads: CSVDPWILAGGPDVNNEQFF. The CDR3 DNA reads as TGCAGCGTTGATCCATGGATACTAGCGGGAGGGCCGGACGTAAACAATGAGCAGTTCTTC.

Here the CDR3 reads CASSFGWGTEAFF. Here the CDR3 DNA reads TGTGCCAGCAGTTTCGGGTGGGGCACTGAAGCTTTCTTT. V and J are TRBV12-3 or TRBV12-4 and TRBJ1-1; no firm D call. CDR3 length: 13 amino acids. Between the trimmed V and J ends, which lost 3 bases and 4 bases, there was a span of 9 bases.

The chain combines TRBV3-1 with TRBJ2-7; D call uncertain. CDR1 and CDR2 (germline): LGHDT, YNNKEL (reference sequence). Trimming took off 1 base at V and 4 bases at J, with 14 bases between the two ends. The CDR3 sequence is 15 residues long. CDR3 bases: TGTGCCAGCAGCCAAGGACCGGGTTCCGCGTACGAGCAGTACTTC. Its translation: CASSQGPGSAYEQYF.

The genes are TRBV7-9 and TRBJ2-5; D not resolved. CDR1 and CDR2 (germline): SEHNR, FQNEAQ (reference sequence). With 0 bases removed from V and 4 bases from J, the gap between germline ends came to 9 bases. This CDR3 spans 14 amino acids. The DNA for the CDR3 is TGTGCCAGCAGCTTAGCGCAGTCCCGAGAGACCCAGTACTTC. This codes for CASSLAQSRETQYF.

This chain joins TRBV7-9 and TRBJ1-1; D not certain. The CDR3 is made up of 11 amino acids. Between the trimmed V and J ends, which lost 6 bases and 1 base, there was a span of 3 bases. CDR1 is SEHNR and CDR2 is FQNEAQ in the germline V gene (reference sequence). The CDR3 loop reads CASRPNTEAFF. CDR3 nucleotide sequence: TGTGCCAGCAGACCGAACACTGAAGCTTTCTTT.

This sequence joins TRBV28 and TRBJ2-1, with D possibly matching TRBD1 (6 bases). CDR3 length: 16 residues. Trimming removed 3 bases from V and 2 bases from J, with 14 bases in between. Germline V lookup: CDR1 MDHEN, CDR2 SYDVKM. CDR3 protein: CASSFPDRKAYNEQFF. The CDR3 bases are TGTGCCAGCAGTTTCCCAGACAGGAAAGCCTACAATGAGCAGTTCTTC.

The J gene is TRBJ2-7, the V gene TRBV5-6; the D gene is possibly TRBD2 (6 bases). Trimming took off 2 bases at V and 0 bases at J, with 9 bases between the two ends. There are 14 residues in the CDR3. CDR1 SGHDT and CDR2 YYEEEE come from the germline V gene. The CDR3 is CASSFGSSSYEQYF. CDR3 nucleotides: TGTGCCAGCAGCTTCGGGAGTAGCTCCTACGAGCAGTACTTC.

As DNA, the CDR3 is TGTGCCAGTAGCGTATCTACAGGTTGGGGGCAGTTCTTC. It is translated as CASSVSTGWGQFF. The chain links TRBV19 to TRBJ2-1, with D perhaps TRBD1 (5 bases). The CDR3 extends over 13 amino acids. V was pared by 6 bases and J by 12 bases, with 18 bases between. Germline V gene lookup returns CDR1 LNHDA and CDR2 SQIVND (reference sequence).

This chain links TRBV7-6 with TRBJ2-7, with 10 nucleotides matching TRBD2. The V and J ends lost 0 bases and 2 bases, in that order; junction bases with no gene match: 1. The length of the CDR3 is 15 residues. The germline V gene encodes CDR1 SGHVS and CDR2 FNYEAQ. The CDR3: CASSLASGRTYEQYF. The CDR3 DNA reads TGTGCCAGCAGCTTAGCTAGCGGGAGGACCTACGAGCAGTACTTC.